The 5 T cell receptor beta chains given below trace back to one sample, sequenced in a study of blood T cell repertoires in COVID-19. The repertoire was sequenced with immunoSEQ multiplex PCR; TCRdb's copy has only in-frame clones and lacks some. This table has some 250,000 clones, around 90% appearing once. Sequencing input: peripheral blood. The origin of the receptors is a woman aged 25 to 39 with acute or convalescent COVID-19.

V and J are TRBV15 and TRBJ2-5; 7 positions agree with TRBD2. This CDR3 region has 17 residues. Germline CDR1 reads LNHNV; CDR2 reads YYDKDF (reference sequence). With 2 bases clipped from V and 5 bases from J, the junction kept 14 bases outside the gene matches. In DNA, the CDR3 is TGTGCCACCAGCAGATCCTTTACCGGGGCCGGGAGGGAGACCCAGTACTTC. The encoded protein is CATSRSFTGAGRETQYF.

J is TRBJ1-2 and V is TRBV2, with TRBD1 matching 7 bases. This CDR3 has 12 residues. Germline-derived CDR1 and CDR2 are SNHLY and FYNNEI. The trim removed 6 bases at V and 7 bases at J, leaving 5 bases unmatched. The CDR3 spells CASRDYRGGYTF. The DNA of the CDR3 is TGTGCCAGCAGGGATTACAGGGGTGGCTACACCTTC. Full variable domain (outside the CDR3, taken from reference TRBV2 and TRBJ1-2): EPEVTQTPSHQVTQMGQEVILRCVPISNHLYFYWYRQILGQKVEFLVSFYNNEISEKSEIFDDQFSVERPDGSNFTLKIRSTKLEDSAMYFCASRDYRGGYTFGSGTRLTVV.

The chain joins TRBV5-1 to TRBJ1-1; a weak D match, TRBD1 (6 bases). V shed 7 bases and J shed 5 bases, with 15 bases lying between them. Germline-derived CDR1 and CDR2 are SGHRS and YFSETQ. The CDR3 totals 13 residues. Here the CDR3 reads CASGRERGTEAFF. CDR3 nucleotides: TGCGCCAGCGGCAGGGAGAGGGGGACTGAAGCTTTCTTT.

This chain connects TRBV19 to TRBJ2-7, with D tentatively TRBD2 (5 bases). In germline, CDR1 is LNHDA, CDR2 SQIVND (reference sequence). Trimming removed 5 bases at V and 5 bases at J, with 28 bases between. This CDR3 contains 18 residues. The CDR3 region has the DNA TGTGCCAGTAGTGTCCGGGCCAGAACTAGTATCCGCCTCGACGAGCAGTACTTC. This gives the protein CASSVRARTSIRLDEQYF. The variable domain in full, with the rest retrieved from reference TRBV19 and TRBJ2-7, is DGGITQSPKYLFRKEGQNVTLSCEQNLNHDAMYWYRQDPGQGLRLIYYSQIVNDFQKGDIAEGYSVSREKKESFPLTVTSAQKNPTAFYLCASSVRARTSIRLDEQYFGPGTRLTVT.

A remark on this clone: At one boundary the junction diverges from the germline segment, which might be a read error. The rearrangement links TRBV29-1 to TRBJ2-3, with D perhaps TRBD1 (7 bases). Germline CDR1 and CDR2: SQVTM and ANQGSEA. The CDR3 is made up of 14 amino acids. The CDR3 nucleotides are TGCAGCGTTGAACGTGAAACTAGGACAGGAGGGTTCCTTTTT. Its translation is CSVERETRTGGFLF.